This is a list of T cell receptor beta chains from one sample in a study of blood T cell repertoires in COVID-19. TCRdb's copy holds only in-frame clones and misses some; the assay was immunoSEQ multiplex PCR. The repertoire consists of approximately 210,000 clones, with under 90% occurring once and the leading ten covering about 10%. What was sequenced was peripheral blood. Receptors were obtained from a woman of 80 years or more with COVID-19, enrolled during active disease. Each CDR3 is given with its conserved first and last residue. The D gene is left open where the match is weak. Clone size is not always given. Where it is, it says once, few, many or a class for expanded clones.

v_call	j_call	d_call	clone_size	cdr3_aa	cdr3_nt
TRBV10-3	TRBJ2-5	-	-	CATRGASGETQYF	TGTGCCACCCGGGGGGCTAGCGGTGAGACCCAGTACTTC
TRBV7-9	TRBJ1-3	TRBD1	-	CASSQGDSGNTIYF	TGTGCCAGCAGCCAGGGGGACTCTGGAAACACCATATATTTT
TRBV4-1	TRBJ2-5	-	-	CASSQVDRQETQYF	TGCGCCAGCAGCCAAGTAGACAGGCAAGAGACCCAGTACTTC
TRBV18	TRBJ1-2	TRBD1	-	CASSPNEGAYGYTF	TGTGCCAGCTCACCCAATGAGGGGGCCTATGGCTACACCTTC
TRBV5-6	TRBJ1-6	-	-	CASSIRQATSGDSPLHF	TGTGCCAGCAGTATTAGACAGGCCACATCAGGAGATTCACCCCTCCACTTT
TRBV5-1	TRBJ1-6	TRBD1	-	CASRTGDDSPLHF	TGCGCCAGCAGGACAGGGGATGACTCACCCCTCCACTTT
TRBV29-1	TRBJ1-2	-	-	CSVGGGPNGYTF	TGCAGCGTTGGGGGGGGGCCAAATGGCTACACCTTC
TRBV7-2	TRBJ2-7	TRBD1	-	CASSLSGRDSNEQYF	TGTGCCAGCAGCTTAAGCGGTAGGGACAGCAACGAGCAGTACTTC
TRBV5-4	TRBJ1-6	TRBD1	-	CASSFDRASPLHF	TGTGCCAGCAGCTTTGACAGGGCTTCACCCCTCCACTTT
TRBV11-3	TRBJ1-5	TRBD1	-	CASSLARDRVLGDYQPQHF	TGTGCCAGCAGCCTAGCGCGGGACAGGGTGTTAGGTGACTATCAGCCCCAGCATTTT
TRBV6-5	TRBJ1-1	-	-	CASQINTEAFF	TGTGCCTCCCAGATAAACACTGAAGCTTTCTTT
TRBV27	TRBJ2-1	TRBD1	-	CASRQGQASSYNEQFF	TGTGCCAGCAGGCAGGGACAGGCAAGCTCCTACAATGAGCAGTTCTTC
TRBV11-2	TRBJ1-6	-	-	CASSWGLSSYNSPLHF	TGTGCCAGCAGCTGGGGGCTAAGCTCCTATAATTCACCCCTCCACTTT
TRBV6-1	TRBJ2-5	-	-	CASSESEKRETQYF	TGTGCCAGCAGTGAATCCGAAAAGCGAGAGACCCAGTACTTC
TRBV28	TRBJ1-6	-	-	CASSLGHGSSPLHF	TGTGCCAGCAGCCTGGGACATGGCTCCTCACCCCTCCACTTT
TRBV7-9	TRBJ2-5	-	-	CASSSREEQTQYF	TGTGCCAGCAGCTCCAGGGAGGAGCAGACCCAGTACTTC
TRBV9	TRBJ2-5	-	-	CASSAGIAEGKTQYF	TGTGCCAGCAGCGCCGGGATAGCGGAGGGGAAGACCCAGTACTTC
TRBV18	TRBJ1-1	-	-	CASSPRSSAPGTEAFF	TGTGCCAGCTCACCAAGGTCTTCGGCACCGGGGACTGAAGCTTTCTTT
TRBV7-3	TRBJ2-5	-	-	CASSVTSSWQETQYF	TGTGCCAGCAGCGTAACTAGCAGCTGGCAAGAGACCCAGTACTTC
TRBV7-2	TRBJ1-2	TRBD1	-	CASSPSLQGAYGYTF	TGTGCCAGCAGCCCTAGCCTGCAGGGGGCGTATGGCTACACCTTC
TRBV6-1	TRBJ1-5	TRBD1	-	CASSERQGGQPQHF	TGTGCCAGCAGTGAAAGACAGGGGGGTCAGCCCCAGCATTTT
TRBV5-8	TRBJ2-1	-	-	CASSLRNGNEQFF	TGTGCCAGCAGCTTGCGTAACGGCAATGAGCAGTTCTTC
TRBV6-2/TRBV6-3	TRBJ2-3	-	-	CASSYSGGGDTQYF	TGTGCCAGCAGTTACTCGGGGGGAGGAGATACGCAGTATTTT
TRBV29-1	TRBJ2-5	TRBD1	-	CSVSTGTGGEETQYF	TGCAGCGTGTCTACCGGGACAGGGGGCGAGGAGACCCAGTACTTC
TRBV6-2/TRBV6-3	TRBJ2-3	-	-	CASSYGQVTTDTQYF	TGTGCCAGCAGTTACGGGCAGGTTACCACAGATACGCAGTATTTT
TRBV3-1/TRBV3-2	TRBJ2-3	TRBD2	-	CASRTSGGPTDTQYF	TGTGCCAGCAGGACTAGCGGGGGGCCCACAGATACGCAGTATTTT
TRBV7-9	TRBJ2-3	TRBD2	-	CASSLVGGGDTQYF	TGTGCCAGCAGCTTAGTTGGCGGGGGAGATACGCAGTATTTT
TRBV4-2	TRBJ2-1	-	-	CASSPRGAGLSYNEQFF	TGTGCCAGCAGCCCCCGCGGGGCGGGGCTCTCCTACAATGAGCAGTTCTTC
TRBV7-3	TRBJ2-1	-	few	CASSLQGYNEQFF	TGTGCCAGCAGCTTACAGGGCTACAATGAGCAGTTCTTC
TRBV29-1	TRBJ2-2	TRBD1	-	CSVGGRQGSTGELFF	TGCAGCGTTGGTGGGAGACAGGGGTCCACCGGGGAGCTGTTTTTT
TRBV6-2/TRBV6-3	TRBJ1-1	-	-	CASSYHQALINTEAFF	TGTGCCAGCAGTTACCACCAGGCTCTGATCAATACTGAAGCTTTCTTT
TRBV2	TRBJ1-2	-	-	CASSGTGSSGYTF	TGTGCCAGCAGTGGCACAGGGTCGTCTGGCTACACCTTC
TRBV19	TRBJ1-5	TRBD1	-	CASSSGTGGTVNQPQHF	TGTGCCAGTAGTTCGGGGACAGGGGGCACGGTCAATCAGCCCCAGCATTTT
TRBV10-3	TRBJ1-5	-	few	CAISEWSGFGQPQHF	TGTGCCATCAGTGAGTGGTCGGGTTTTGGACAGCCCCAGCATTTT
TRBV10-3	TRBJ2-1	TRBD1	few	CAISEGTGGNEQFF	TGTGCCATCAGTGAGGGTACAGGGGGCAATGAGCAGTTCTTC
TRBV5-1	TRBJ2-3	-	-	CASSLGQVSTDTQYF	TGCGCCAGCAGCTTGGGACAGGTTAGCACAGATACGCAGTATTTT
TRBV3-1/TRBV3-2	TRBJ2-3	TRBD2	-	CASSARGGYTDTQYF	TGTGCCAGCAGCGCACGGGGGGGGTACACAGATACGCAGTATTTT
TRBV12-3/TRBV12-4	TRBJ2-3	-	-	CASTPTADTQYF	TGTGCCAGCACCCCTACCGCAGATACGCAGTATTTT
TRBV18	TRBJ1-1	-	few	CASSQLTVDTEAFF	TGTGCCAGCTCACAGTTGACAGTGGACACTGAAGCTTTCTTT
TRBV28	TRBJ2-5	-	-	CASSNLARQTQYF	TGTGCCAGCAGTAACCTAGCGAGACAGACCCAGTACTTC
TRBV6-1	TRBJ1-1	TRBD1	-	CASSYRQGGTTEAFF	TGTGCCAGCAGCTATAGACAGGGTGGGACCACTGAAGCTTTCTTT
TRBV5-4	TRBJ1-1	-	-	CASSGGGVDTEAFF	TGTGCCAGCAGTGGAGGTGGGGTTGACACTGAAGCTTTCTTT
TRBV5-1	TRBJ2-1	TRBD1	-	CASSLGTGDLRSRTYNEQFF	TGCGCCAGCAGCTTGGGGACAGGGGACCTTAGATCTCGCACCTACAATGAGCAGTTCTTC
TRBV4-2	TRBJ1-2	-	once	CASSPFHQGRPNYGYTF	TGTGCCAGCAGCCCGTTCCACCAGGGGCGCCCTAACTATGGCTACACCTTC
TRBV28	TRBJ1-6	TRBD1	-	CASSSDRGSPLHF	TGTGCCAGCAGTTCCGACAGGGGATCACCCCTCCACTTT
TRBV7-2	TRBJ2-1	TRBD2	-	CASSSSSGGAYNEQFF	TGTGCCAGCAGCTCTTCTAGCGGGGGGGCCTACAATGAGCAGTTCTTC
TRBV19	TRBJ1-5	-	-	CASSRVLTPFTGDQPQHF	TGTGCCAGTAGTAGGGTCCTTACCCCGTTCACGGGGGATCAGCCCCAGCATTTT
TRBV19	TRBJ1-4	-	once	CASSASFLGANEKLFF	TGTGCCAGTAGTGCCTCATTCCTCGGAGCTAATGAAAAACTGTTTTTT
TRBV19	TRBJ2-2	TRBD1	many	CASSTGQGNTGELFF	TGTGCCAGTAGTACGGGACAGGGGAACACCGGGGAGCTGTTTTTT
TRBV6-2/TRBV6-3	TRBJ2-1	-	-	CASSRVDYNEQFF	TGTGCCAGCAGTCGGGTCGACTACAATGAGCAGTTCTTC
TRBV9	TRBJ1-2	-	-	CASSSGPSYNHGYTF	TGTGCCAGCAGCTCGGGTCCCTCTTACAATCATGGCTACACCTTC
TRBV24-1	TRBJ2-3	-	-	CATSDSSLVGTDTQYF	TGTGCCACCAGTGATTCCTCACTAGTAGGCACAGATACGCAGTATTTT
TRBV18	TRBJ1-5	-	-	CASSAYSSNQPQHF	TGTGCCAGCTCAGCCTATAGTAGCAATCAGCCCCAGCATTTT
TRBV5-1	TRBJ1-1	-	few	CASRSGSLNTEAFF	TGCGCCAGCAGATCCGGGAGCCTGAACACTGAAGCTTTCTTT
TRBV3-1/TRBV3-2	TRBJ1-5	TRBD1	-	CASSPSGTANNQPQHF	TGTGCCAGCAGCCCTTCCGGGACAGCTAACAATCAGCCCCAGCATTTT
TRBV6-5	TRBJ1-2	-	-	CASTLLAGRNYGYTF	TGTGCCAGCACCCTCCTAGCAGGGAGGAACTATGGCTACACCTTC
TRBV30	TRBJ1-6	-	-	CALQGNSYNSPLHF	TGTGCCTTGCAGGGTAACTCCTATAATTCACCCCTCCACTTT
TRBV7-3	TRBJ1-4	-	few	CASSLNYTGKNEKLFF	TGTGCCAGCAGCTTAAATTATACAGGGAAGAATGAAAAACTGTTTTTT
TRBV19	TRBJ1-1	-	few	CASSIGGVGRTEAFF	TGTGCCAGTAGTATCGGGGGAGTCGGGAGGACTGAAGCTTTCTTT